This T cell receptor (beta chain) is drawn from a study of cytomegalovirus exposure and HLA in healthy donors. Study details: Earlier work reported 117 million unique TCR beta sequences from roughly 180 million T cells.

The CDR3 has 18 residues. Trimming removed 0 bases from V and 0 bases from J; junction bases left unmatched: 7. Germline V gives CDR1 MGHDK, CDR2 SYGVNS. The PCR employed 60 Vbeta primers together with 13 Jbeta primers. Produced via immunoSEQ multiplex PCR; TCRdb's table is partial and in-frame only. Of 150,000 to 200,000 clones detected, around 76% appear once; the ten largest clones hold roughly 2%. The sequencing sample was made of PBMCs. The chain couples TRBV25-1 to TRBJ2-7; TRBD2 aligns across 11 bases. This TCR was sampled from a female donor in good health and CMV-seronegative. In DNA, the CDR3 is TGTGCCAGCAGTGAATATGGCCTAGCGGGGGGATACTCCTACGAGCAGTACTTC. It specifies CASSEYGLAGGYSYEQYF.